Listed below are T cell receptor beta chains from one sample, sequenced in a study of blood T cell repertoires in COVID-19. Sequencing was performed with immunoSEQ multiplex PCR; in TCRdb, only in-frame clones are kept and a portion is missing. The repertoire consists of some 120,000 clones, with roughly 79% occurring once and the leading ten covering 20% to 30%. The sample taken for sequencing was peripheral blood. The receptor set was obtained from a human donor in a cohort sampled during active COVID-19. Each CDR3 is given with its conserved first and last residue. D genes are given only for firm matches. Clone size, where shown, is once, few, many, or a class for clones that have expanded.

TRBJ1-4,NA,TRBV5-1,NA,CASSWGTSNEKLFF,TGCGCCAGCAGCTGGGGGACAAGTAATGAAAAACTGTTTTTT
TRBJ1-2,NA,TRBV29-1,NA,CSVEDSSQYGYTF,TGCAGCGTTGAAGATTCCAGTCAGTATGGCTACACCTTC
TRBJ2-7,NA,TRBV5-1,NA,CASSLDSRSNEQYF,TGCGCCAGCAGCTTGGATTCCAGGTCCAACGAGCAGTACTTC
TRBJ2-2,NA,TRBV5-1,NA,CASSPQGSGELFF,TGCGCCAGCAGCCCACAGGGTTCCGGGGAGCTGTTTTTT
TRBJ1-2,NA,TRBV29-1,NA,CSVEAVHGYTF,TGCAGCGTTGAAGCCGTCCATGGCTACACCTTC
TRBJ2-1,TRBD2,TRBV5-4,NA,CASRLTSGSYNEQFF,TGTGCCAGCAGGTTGACTAGCGGGAGTTATAATGAGCAGTTCTTC
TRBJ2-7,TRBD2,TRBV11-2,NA,CASSSFKLAGATYLYEQYF,TGTGCCAGCAGCTCCTTTAAACTAGCGGGAGCCACCTACCTCTACGAGCAGTACTTC
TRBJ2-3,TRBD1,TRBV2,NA,CAKQGKSTDTQYF,TGTGCCAAACAGGGGAAGTCGACAGATACGCAGTATTTT
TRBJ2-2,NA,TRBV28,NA,CASSTSLAPYTGELFF,TGTGCCAGCAGTACCTCCCTAGCGCCGTACACCGGGGAGCTGTTTTTT
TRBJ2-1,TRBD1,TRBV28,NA,CASVRDRGPNEQFF,TGTGCCAGCGTAAGGGACAGGGGGCCGAATGAGCAGTTCTTC
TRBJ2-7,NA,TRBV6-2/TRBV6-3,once,CASSYSNSVLTTYEQYF,TGTGCCAGCAGTTACTCGAATAGCGTTCTTACTACCTACGAGCAGTACTTC
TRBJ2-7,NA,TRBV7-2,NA,CASSPTNYEQYF,TGTGCCAGCAGTCCAACTAACTACGAGCAGTACTTC
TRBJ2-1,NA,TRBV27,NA,CATGVPDVANEQFF,TGTGCCACAGGGGTTCCCGATGTTGCCAATGAGCAGTTCTTC
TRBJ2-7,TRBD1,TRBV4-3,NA,CASSQDYRDRGPHEQYF,TGCGCCAGCAGCCAGGACTACCGGGACAGGGGTCCCCACGAGCAGTACTTC
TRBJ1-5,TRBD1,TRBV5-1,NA,CASSLGDLQGNNQPQHF,TGCGCCAGCAGCTTGGGGGATTTACAGGGGAACAATCAGCCCCAGCATTTT
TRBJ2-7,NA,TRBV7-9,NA,CASSLHRDDEQYF,TGTGCCAGCAGCTTACACAGGGACGACGAGCAGTACTTC
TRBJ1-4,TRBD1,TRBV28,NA,CASSPGGKNEKLFF,TGTGCCAGCAGTCCAGGGGGCAAGAATGAAAAACTGTTTTTT
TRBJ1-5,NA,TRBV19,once,CASSIMSGVPDRYSNQPQHF,TGTGCCAGTAGTATTATGTCGGGTGTTCCAGATAGATATAGCAATCAGCCCCAGCATTTT
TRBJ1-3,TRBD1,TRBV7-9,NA,CASSLERTGKNTIYF,TGTGCCAGCAGCTTAGAAAGGACAGGGAAGAACACCATATATTTT
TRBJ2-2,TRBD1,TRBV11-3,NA,CASSPGQGNTGELFF,TGTGCCAGCAGCCCGGGACAGGGGAACACCGGGGAGCTGTTTTTT
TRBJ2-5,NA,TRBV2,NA,CASREEETQYF,TGTGCCAGCAGAGAGGAGGAGACCCAGTACTTC
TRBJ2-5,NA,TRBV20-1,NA,CSASSEETQYF,TGCAGTGCTAGTTCCGAAGAGACCCAGTACTTC
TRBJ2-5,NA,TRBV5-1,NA,CASRYDTFQETQYF,TGCGCCAGCAGATACGACACCTTCCAAGAGACCCAGTACTTC
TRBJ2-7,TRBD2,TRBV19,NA,CASSMTGLAVSYEQYF,TGTGCCAGTAGTATGACTGGACTAGCGGTTTCCTACGAGCAGTACTTC
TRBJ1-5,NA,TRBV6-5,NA,CASSSSWPQHF,TGTGCCAGCAGTTCGAGCTGGCCCCAGCATTTT
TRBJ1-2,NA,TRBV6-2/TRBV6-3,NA,CASNPTGLYGYTF,TGTGCCAGCAACCCGACAGGCCTCTATGGCTACACCTTC